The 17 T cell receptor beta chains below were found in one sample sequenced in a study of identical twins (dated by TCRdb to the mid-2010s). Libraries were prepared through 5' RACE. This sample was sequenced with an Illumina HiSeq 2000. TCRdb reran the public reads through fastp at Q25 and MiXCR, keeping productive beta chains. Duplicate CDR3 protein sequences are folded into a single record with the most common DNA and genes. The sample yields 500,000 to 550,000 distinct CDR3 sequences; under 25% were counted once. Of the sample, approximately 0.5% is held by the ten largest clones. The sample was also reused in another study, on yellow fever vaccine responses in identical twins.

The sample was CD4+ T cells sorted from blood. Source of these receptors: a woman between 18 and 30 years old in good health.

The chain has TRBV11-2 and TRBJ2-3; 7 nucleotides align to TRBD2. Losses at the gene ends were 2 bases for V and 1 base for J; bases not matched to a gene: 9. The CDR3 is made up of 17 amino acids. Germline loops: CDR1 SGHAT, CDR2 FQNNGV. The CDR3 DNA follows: TGTGCCAGCAGCTTAAACGGGAGGTTAAGGGGCACAGATACGCAGTATTTT. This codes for CASSLNGRLRGTDTQYF. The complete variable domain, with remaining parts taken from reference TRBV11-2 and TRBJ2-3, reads EAGVAQSPRYKIIEKRQSVAFWCNPISGHATLYWYQQILGQGPKLLIQFQNNGVVDDSQLPKDRFSAERLKGVDSTLKIQPAKLEDSAVYLCASSLNGRLRGTDTQYFGPGTRLTVL.

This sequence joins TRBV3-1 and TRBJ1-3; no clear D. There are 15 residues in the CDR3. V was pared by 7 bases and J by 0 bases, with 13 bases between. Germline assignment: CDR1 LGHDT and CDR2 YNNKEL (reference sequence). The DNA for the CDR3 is TGTGCCAGCACCCTCAACACCGTCTCTGGAAACACCATATATTTT. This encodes CASTLNTVSGNTIYF.

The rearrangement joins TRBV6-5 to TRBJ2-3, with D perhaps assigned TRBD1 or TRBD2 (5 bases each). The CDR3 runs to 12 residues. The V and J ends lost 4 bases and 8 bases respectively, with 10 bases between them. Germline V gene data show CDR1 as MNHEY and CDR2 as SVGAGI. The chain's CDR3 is CASSSTGTTQYF. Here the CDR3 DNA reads TGTGCCAGCAGTTCAACCGGGACTACGCAGTATTTT.

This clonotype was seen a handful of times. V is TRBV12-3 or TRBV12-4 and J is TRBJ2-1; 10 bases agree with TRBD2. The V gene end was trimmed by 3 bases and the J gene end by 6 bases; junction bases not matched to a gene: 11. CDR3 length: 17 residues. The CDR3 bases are TGTGCCAGCAGTTTGGATCCTAGCGGGAGAGGGGTCAATGAGCAGTTCTTC. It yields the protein CASSLDPSGRGVNEQFF.

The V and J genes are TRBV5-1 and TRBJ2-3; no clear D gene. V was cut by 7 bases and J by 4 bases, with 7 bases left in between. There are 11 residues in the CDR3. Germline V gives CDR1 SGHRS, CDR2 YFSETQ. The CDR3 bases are TGCGCCAGCTTTGGACCAGATACGCAGTATTTT. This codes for CASFGPDTQYF.

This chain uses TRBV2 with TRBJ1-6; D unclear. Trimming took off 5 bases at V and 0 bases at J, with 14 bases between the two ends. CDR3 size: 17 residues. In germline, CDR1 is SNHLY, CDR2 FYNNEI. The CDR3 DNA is TGTGCCAGCAGTCCCCGGAGTCTGAGCTCCTATAATTCACCCCTCCACTTT. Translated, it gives CASSPRSLSSYNSPLHF.

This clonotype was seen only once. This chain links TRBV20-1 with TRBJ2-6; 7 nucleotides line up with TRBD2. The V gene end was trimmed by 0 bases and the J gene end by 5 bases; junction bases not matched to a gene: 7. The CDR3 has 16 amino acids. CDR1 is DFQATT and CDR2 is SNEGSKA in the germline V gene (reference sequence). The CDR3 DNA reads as TGCAGTGCTAGAGATCGGGGGGACCAGTGGGCCAACGTCCTGACTTTC. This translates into CSARDRGDQWANVLTF.

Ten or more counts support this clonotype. The CDR3 DNA reads TGTGCCAGCAGTTCCGCGGGGACAGGGGTTTCACCCCTCCACTTT. Residues: CASSSAGTGVSPLHF. V is TRBV12-3 or TRBV12-4 and J is TRBJ1-6; 10 nucleotides match TRBD1. V was pared by 4 bases and J by 9 bases, with 6 bases of the junction left unmatched. This CDR3 has 15 residues.

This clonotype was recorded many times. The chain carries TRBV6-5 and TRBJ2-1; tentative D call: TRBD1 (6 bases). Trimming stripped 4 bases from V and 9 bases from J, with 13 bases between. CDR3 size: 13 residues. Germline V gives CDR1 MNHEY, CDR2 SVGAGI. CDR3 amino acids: CASSLRQVGEQFF. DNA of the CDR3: TGTGCCAGCAGTTTGCGACAGGTCGGTGAGCAGTTCTTC.

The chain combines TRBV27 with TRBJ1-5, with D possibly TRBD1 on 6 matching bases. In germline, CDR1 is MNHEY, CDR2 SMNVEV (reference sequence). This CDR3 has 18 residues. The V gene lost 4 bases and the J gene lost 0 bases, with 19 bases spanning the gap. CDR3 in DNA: TGTGCCAGCAGTTCAAGGTGGACAGACCTGTATAGCAATCAGCCCCAGCATTTT. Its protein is CASSSRWTDLYSNQPQHF.

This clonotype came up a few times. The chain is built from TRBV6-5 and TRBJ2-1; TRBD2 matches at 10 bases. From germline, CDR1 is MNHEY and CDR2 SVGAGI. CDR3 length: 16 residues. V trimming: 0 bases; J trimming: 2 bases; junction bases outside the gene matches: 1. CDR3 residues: CASSYSTSGPYNEQFF. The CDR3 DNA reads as TGTGCCAGCAGTTACTCGACTAGCGGGCCCTACAATGAGCAGTTCTTC.

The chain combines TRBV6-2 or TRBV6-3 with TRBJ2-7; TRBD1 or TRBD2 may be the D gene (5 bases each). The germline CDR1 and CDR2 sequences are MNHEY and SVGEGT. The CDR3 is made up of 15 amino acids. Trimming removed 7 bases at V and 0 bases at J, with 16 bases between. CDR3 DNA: TGTGCCAGCACTCCTTCCCGGGGCAGCTCCTACGAGCAGTACGTC. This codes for CASTPSRGSSYEQYV.

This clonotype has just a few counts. The CDR3 protein is CASSLTWTEAFF. CDR3 in DNA: TGTGCCAGCAGCTTAACCTGGACTGAAGCTTTCTTT. The rearrangement uses TRBV11-2 and TRBJ1-1, with D unclear. Germline-derived CDR1 and CDR2 are SGHAT and FQNNGV. CDR3 length equals 12 residues. V was shortened by 2 bases and J by 5 bases, with 6 bases between the two germline ends. The whole variable domain, remainder taken from reference TRBV11-2 and TRBJ1-1, is EAGVAQSPRYKIIEKRQSVAFWCNPISGHATLYWYQQILGQGPKLLIQFQNNGVVDDSQLPKDRFSAERLKGVDSTLKIQPAKLEDSAVYLCASSLTWTEAFFGQGTRLTVV.

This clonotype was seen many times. As DNA, the CDR3 is TGCGCCAGCAGCTTCGGGGTCGCCCAAGAGACCCAGTACTTC. This sequence encodes CASSFGVAQETQYF. This rearrangement joins TRBV5-1 to TRBJ2-5; maybe TRBD2 (5 bases). Germline assignment: CDR1 SGHRS and CDR2 YFSETQ. With 2 bases removed from V and 1 base from J, the gap between germline ends came to 9 bases. The CDR3 totals 14 residues.

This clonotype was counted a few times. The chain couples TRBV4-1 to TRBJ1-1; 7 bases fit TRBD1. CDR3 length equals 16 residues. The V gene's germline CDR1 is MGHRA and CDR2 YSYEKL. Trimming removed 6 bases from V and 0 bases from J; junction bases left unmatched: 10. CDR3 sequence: CASSTGTDFMNTEAFF. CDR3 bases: TGCGCCAGCAGTACCGGGACAGACTTCATGAACACTGAAGCTTTCTTT.

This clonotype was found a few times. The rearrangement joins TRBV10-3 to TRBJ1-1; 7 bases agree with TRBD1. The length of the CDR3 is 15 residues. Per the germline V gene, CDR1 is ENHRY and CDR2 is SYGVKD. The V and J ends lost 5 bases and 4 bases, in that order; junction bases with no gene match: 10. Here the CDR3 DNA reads TGTGCCATCAGTCTAGACAGGGCGGGAGGCACTGAAGCTTTCTTT. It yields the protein CAISLDRAGGTEAFF.

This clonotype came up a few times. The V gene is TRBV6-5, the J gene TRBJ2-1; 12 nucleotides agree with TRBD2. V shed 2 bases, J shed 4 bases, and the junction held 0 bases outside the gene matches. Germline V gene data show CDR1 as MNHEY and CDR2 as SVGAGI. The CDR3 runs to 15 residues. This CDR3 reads CASSYGTSGYNEQFF. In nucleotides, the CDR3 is TGTGCCAGCAGTTACGGGACTAGCGGGTACAATGAGCAGTTCTTC.